Detailed here is one T cell receptor (beta chain). This sample's TCRbeta library carried unique molecular identifier barcodes. TCRdb used MiXCR to reprocess the PCR reads, holding one entry per CDR3 protein. The table shows hundreds of thousands of distinct CDR3 sequences, with around 11% occurring only once. The data were taken from a study of T-cell reconstitution after alpha-beta-depleted transplantation in children. The CDR3 is 13 amino acids. Trimming pared 5 bases from V and 1 base from J, leaving 9 bases between. Germline CDR1 is SGHRS and CDR2 is YFSETQ. The TCR comes from a human donor who donated a stem cell graft to a child with acute lymphoblastic leukemia. The rearrangement links TRBV5-1 to TRBJ2-5, with D possibly TRBD1 on 6 matching bases. The material was PBMCs from the stem cell graft donor, obtained from the stem cell graft. The CDR3 DNA reads TGCGCCAGCAGACACAGGGCCCAAGAGACCCAGTACTTC. Translated: CASRHRAQETQYF.